The TCR beta chain described here comes from a study of cytomegalovirus exposure and HLA in healthy donors. The PCR had 60 Vbeta and 13 Jbeta primers. In the study's own analysis: Later analysis identified around 85 million unique TCR beta chains, 8.5 million to 13 million shared. Only in-frame clones appear in the TCRdb table, and some are missing; sequencing was by immunoSEQ multiplex PCR. V, J and clone size are those of that table, while D and trimming were read from the DNA. Among about 160,000 clones listed, approximately 70% were seen once. This clone was found a few times. Sample: PBMCs. The TCR originated in a man aged 40-50 years in good health and CMV-seropositive.

As DNA, the CDR3 is TGTGCCAGCAGCATGCGCCCCGGGACAGGGGACTACGAGCAGTACTTC. This sequence encodes CASSMRPGTGDYEQYF. The chain couples TRBV13 to TRBJ2-7, with 10 positions matching TRBD1. V shed 5 bases and J 3 bases; nucleotides not matched to a gene: 10. The CDR3 has 16 residues. In germline, CDR1 is PRHDT, CDR2 FYEKMQ (reference sequence).